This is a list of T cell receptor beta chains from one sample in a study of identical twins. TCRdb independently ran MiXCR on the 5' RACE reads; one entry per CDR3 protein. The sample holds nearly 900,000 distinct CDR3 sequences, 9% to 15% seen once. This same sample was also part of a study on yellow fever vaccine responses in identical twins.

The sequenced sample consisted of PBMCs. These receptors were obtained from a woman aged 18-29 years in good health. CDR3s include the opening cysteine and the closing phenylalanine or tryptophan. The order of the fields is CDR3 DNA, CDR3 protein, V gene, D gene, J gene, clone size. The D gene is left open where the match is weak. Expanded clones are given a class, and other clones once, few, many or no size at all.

DNA: TGTGCCAGCAGTTGGGCCGACGGACGATTGGGTCAGCCCCAGCATTTT; CDR3: CASSWADGRLGQPQHF; V: TRBV28; D: NA; J: TRBJ1-5; size: NA
DNA: TGCAGTGCTATTCTAGCGGGAAACAATGAGCAGTTCTTC; CDR3: CSAILAGNNEQFF; V: TRBV20-1; D: TRBD2; J: TRBJ2-1; size: NA
DNA: TGTGCTAGTGGCTCCCCACTAGCGGGAGATACGCAGTATTTT; CDR3: CASGSPLAGDTQYF; V: TRBV12-5; D: TRBD2; J: TRBJ2-3; size: NA
DNA: TGCGCCAGCAGCTTGTTAGGCAACATTCAGTACTTC; CDR3: CASSLLGNIQYF; V: TRBV5-1; D: NA; J: TRBJ2-4; size: many
DNA: TGTGCCAGCAGGGGGACAGGGGTCGAGGGCTACACCTTC; CDR3: CASRGTGVEGYTF; V: TRBV12-3/TRBV12-4; D: TRBD1; J: TRBJ1-2; size: many
DNA: TGTGCCAGCAGTTTATCCGGGGTCTCTGAAGCTTTCTTT; CDR3: CASSLSGVSEAFF; V: TRBV12-3/TRBV12-4; D: NA; J: TRBJ1-1; size: few
DNA: TGTGCCAGCAGCTTAGATCCAGCGGGGAGGAATGAGCAGTTCTTC; CDR3: CASSLDPAGRNEQFF; V: TRBV7-2; D: TRBD2; J: TRBJ2-1; size: NA
DNA: TGTGCCAGCAGCGTGGGGCAGATACAAGAGACCCAGTACTTC; CDR3: CASSVGQIQETQYF; V: TRBV9; D: NA; J: TRBJ2-5; size: NA
DNA: TGTGCCAGCAGTTCTGAAGCGGGACCTAGCACAGATACGCAGTATTTT; CDR3: CASSSEAGPSTDTQYF; V: TRBV2; D: TRBD2; J: TRBJ2-3; size: NA
DNA: TGTGCCAGCAGCTCCCAGGCGAGCACGGGAAACACAGATACGCAGTATTTT; CDR3: CASSSQASTGNTDTQYF; V: TRBV11-2; D: NA; J: TRBJ2-3; size: NA
DNA: TGTGCCAGCAGCCAAGATCCGTCCGTTGCGGGGGGGACAGATACGCAGTATTTT; CDR3: CASSQDPSVAGGTDTQYF; V: TRBV3-1; D: TRBD2; J: TRBJ2-3; size: few
DNA: TGCGCCAGCAGCCAAGAGGGCAGGGAAGGGTTTAGCTATGGCTACACCTTC; CDR3: CASSQEGREGFSYGYTF; V: TRBV4-1; D: NA; J: TRBJ1-2; size: NA
DNA: TGTGCCACCAGTGACCGCGGGACTAGCGGGAGTGAGCAGTTCTTC; CDR3: CATSDRGTSGSEQFF; V: TRBV24-1; D: TRBD2; J: TRBJ2-1; size: few
DNA: TGTGCCAGCAGTTACTCCGACAACAATTCACCCCTCCACTTT; CDR3: CASSYSDNNSPLHF; V: TRBV6-5; D: NA; J: TRBJ1-6; size: few
DNA: TGCAGTGCTAGACGGACCGGGGCCAACGTCCTGACTTTC; CDR3: CSARRTGANVLTF; V: TRBV20-1; D: NA; J: TRBJ2-6; size: NA
DNA: TGTGCCAGCAGTGGCACCAGGGGCACCGGGGAGCTGTTTTTT; CDR3: CASSGTRGTGELFF; V: TRBV2; D: NA; J: TRBJ2-2; size: NA
DNA: TGTGCCAGCTCACCGGGGCTTCCCTACGAGCAGTACTTC; CDR3: CASSPGLPYEQYF; V: TRBV18; D: NA; J: TRBJ2-7; size: NA
DNA: TGTGCCAGCAGCTTCCACAGGGAAAGCACTGAAGCTTTCTTT; CDR3: CASSFHRESTEAFF; V: TRBV7-9; D: NA; J: TRBJ1-1; size: NA
DNA: TGCGCCAGCGCAAGAATCCAGGCCCAAGGGAATGAGCAGTTCTTC; CDR3: CASARIQAQGNEQFF; V: TRBV5-1; D: NA; J: TRBJ2-1; size: NA
DNA: TGTGCCAGCAGCCCCCGATGGGGGGGGGGAATCAATGAGCAGTTCTTC; CDR3: CASSPRWGGGINEQFF; V: TRBV5-6; D: TRBD2; J: TRBJ2-1; size: many
DNA: TGTGCCAGCAGCCAAGTAGGACTAGCGGGGGGGCAGGATACGCAGTATTTT; CDR3: CASSQVGLAGGQDTQYF; V: TRBV4-2; D: TRBD2; J: TRBJ2-3; size: NA
DNA: TGTGCCAGCAGTGGACTAGCGGGACGGAGAGCCTACGAGCAGTACTTC; CDR3: CASSGLAGRRAYEQYF; V: TRBV2; D: TRBD2; J: TRBJ2-7; size: few
DNA: TGCGCTTACGTCTGGACTAGCGGGAGGATAGCGGGCACAGATACGCAGTATTTT; CDR3: CAYVWTSGRIAGTDTQYF; V: TRBV20-1; D: TRBD2; J: TRBJ2-3; size: NA
DNA: TGTGCCAGCAGTTTTGAAGTCGGCTACGAGCAGTACTTC; CDR3: CASSFEVGYEQYF; V: TRBV27; D: NA; J: TRBJ2-7; size: NA
DNA: TGTGCCAGCAGTGGGGGACAGGGGAAAGAGACCCAGTACTTC; CDR3: CASSGGQGKETQYF; V: TRBV2; D: TRBD1; J: TRBJ2-5; size: many
DNA: TGCAGTGCCATCCCTAGGTACGGGGCAAGTGAGACCCAGTACTTC; CDR3: CSAIPRYGASETQYF; V: TRBV20-1; D: NA; J: TRBJ2-5; size: NA
DNA: TGTGCCAGCAGTTATTCAGGGGGTGGCATAAGCTACAATGAGCAGTTCTTC; CDR3: CASSYSGGGISYNEQFF; V: TRBV6-2/TRBV6-3; D: TRBD1; J: TRBJ2-1; size: NA
DNA: TGTGCCACCAGTGACTCCGGGGTAATGGAGAAAGAGACCCAGTACTTC; CDR3: CATSDSGVMEKETQYF; V: TRBV24-1; D: NA; J: TRBJ2-5; size: NA
DNA: TGTGCCAGCGGCAGCGCCCTAGGGCTAGCGGGAGAGACCCAGTACTTC; CDR3: CASGSALGLAGETQYF; V: TRBV13; D: TRBD2; J: TRBJ2-5; size: NA
DNA: TGCAGTGCTCCGCCGGGGGGACTGTACAATGAGCAGTTCTTC; CDR3: CSAPPGGLYNEQFF; V: TRBV20-1; D: TRBD2; J: TRBJ2-1; size: many
DNA: TGTGCCAGCAGCCCCGGGCGGTTCTACACTGAAGCTTTCTTT; CDR3: CASSPGRFYTEAFF; V: TRBV7-2; D: NA; J: TRBJ1-1; size: NA
DNA: TGTGCCAGCTTTGGTGAAGTGGGCTATGGCTACACCTTC; CDR3: CASFGEVGYGYTF; V: TRBV6-6; D: NA; J: TRBJ1-2; size: few
DNA: TGTGCCAGCAGCCAAGACCGGGGCACTGGTCAGCCCCAGCATTTT; CDR3: CASSQDRGTGQPQHF; V: TRBV3-1; D: NA; J: TRBJ1-5; size: NA
DNA: TGCGCCAGCAGCCAAGATCGACAGGGTGTGGCCGGGGAGCTGTTTTTT; CDR3: CASSQDRQGVAGELFF; V: TRBV4-1; D: TRBD1; J: TRBJ2-2; size: few
DNA: TGTGCCAGCAGGGACGCGGGACAACAGTTCTTC; CDR3: CASRDAGQQFF; V: TRBV28; D: NA; J: TRBJ2-1; size: few
DNA: TGTGCCAGCAGTGAGTCGACAGTCAAGAACACTGAAGCTTTCTTT; CDR3: CASSESTVKNTEAFF; V: TRBV25-1; D: NA; J: TRBJ1-1; size: NA
DNA: TGTGCCAGCAGAGGGACAGGGGGAAGGTCACCCCTCCACTTT; CDR3: CASRGTGGRSPLHF; V: TRBV12-3/TRBV12-4; D: TRBD1; J: TRBJ1-6; size: few
DNA: TGTGCCACGGGACAGACCTACGAGCAGTACTTC; CDR3: CATGQTYEQYF; V: TRBV6-6; D: TRBD1; J: TRBJ2-7; size: NA
DNA: TGTGCCAGCAGAGGACAGGTTGCGAACACCGGGGAGCTGTTTTTT; CDR3: CASRGQVANTGELFF; V: TRBV2; D: TRBD1; J: TRBJ2-2; size: NA
DNA: TGTGCCAGCAGTTACGGATCCGGGCACTCTAACTATGGCTACACCTTC; CDR3: CASSYGSGHSNYGYTF; V: TRBV6-5; D: NA; J: TRBJ1-2; size: NA
DNA: TGCAGTGCTAGAGATACTAGGATCTTTAGCACAGATACGCAGTATTTT; CDR3: CSARDTRIFSTDTQYF; V: TRBV20-1; D: NA; J: TRBJ2-3; size: NA
DNA: TGTGCCAGCAGCTTAGCTCTGACAGGGACGGAACTGTTTTTT; CDR3: CASSLALTGTELFF; V: TRBV7-9; D: TRBD1; J: TRBJ1-4; size: few
DNA: TGTGCCAGCACACAAGTACCTAACTATGGCTACACCTTC; CDR3: CASTQVPNYGYTF; V: TRBV6-1; D: NA; J: TRBJ1-2; size: few
DNA: TGCAGTGCTAGTCTTACAGGGGCGTACACTGAAGCTTTCTTT; CDR3: CSASLTGAYTEAFF; V: TRBV20-1; D: TRBD1; J: TRBJ1-1; size: NA
DNA: TGTGCCAGCAGCTCCCTCCGGACAGGATCCTACAATGAGCAGTTCTTC; CDR3: CASSSLRTGSYNEQFF; V: TRBV6-2/TRBV6-3; D: TRBD1; J: TRBJ2-1; size: few
DNA: TGCAGTGCTAGAGATTCCACTAGTGTTGGGGAGACCCAGTACTTC; CDR3: CSARDSTSVGETQYF; V: TRBV20-1; D: NA; J: TRBJ2-5; size: NA
DNA: TGTGCCAGCATCAAGTTCCCCCTCGGGGCAGGGCATGGCTACACCTTC; CDR3: CASIKFPLGAGHGYTF; V: TRBV6-1; D: NA; J: TRBJ1-2; size: NA
DNA: TGTGCCAGCACCCCCACGGCTTATAGCAATCAGCCCCAGCATTTT; CDR3: CASTPTAYSNQPQHF; V: TRBV28; D: NA; J: TRBJ1-5; size: NA
DNA: TGTGCCAGCAGCCCCCGGGACAGATTCACAGATACGCAGTATTTT; CDR3: CASSPRDRFTDTQYF; V: TRBV3-1; D: TRBD1; J: TRBJ2-3; size: few
DNA: TGTGCCAGCAGTTTGGGGGGTGCGAATTCACCCCTCCACTTT; CDR3: CASSLGGANSPLHF; V: TRBV27; D: NA; J: TRBJ1-6; size: few
DNA: TGCGCCAGCAGCTTGGAACAGGCCTATAATTCACCCCTCCACTTT; CDR3: CASSLEQAYNSPLHF; V: TRBV5-1; D: NA; J: TRBJ1-6; size: NA
DNA: TGTGCCAGCTCAAATCTCCCGGCGAGCTCCTACAATGAGCAGTTCTTC; CDR3: CASSNLPASSYNEQFF; V: TRBV6-1; D: NA; J: TRBJ2-1; size: few
DNA: TGTGCCAGCAGTTCGCCGGCCTTACGGGGCACAGATACGCAGTATTTT; CDR3: CASSSPALRGTDTQYF; V: TRBV28; D: NA; J: TRBJ2-3; size: many
DNA: TGCGCCAGCAGATCAGGGATCGGCACTGAAGCTTTCTTT; CDR3: CASRSGIGTEAFF; V: TRBV5-1; D: NA; J: TRBJ1-1; size: NA
DNA: TGTGCCAGCAGTATCACAGGGATCGGGTTCACCGGGGAGCTGTTTTTT; CDR3: CASSITGIGFTGELFF; V: TRBV2; D: NA; J: TRBJ2-2; size: few
DNA: TGTGCCAGCAGTTTTAGGACAGGGCGGGAGACCCAGTACTTC; CDR3: CASSFRTGRETQYF; V: TRBV12-3/TRBV12-4; D: TRBD1; J: TRBJ2-5; size: many
DNA: TGTGCCATCAGTGAGAGGGTCTCTGGAAACACCATATATTTT; CDR3: CAISERVSGNTIYF; V: TRBV10-3; D: NA; J: TRBJ1-3; size: few
DNA: TGCGCCAGCAGCCAAGATAGAGACCAACGTACCGCACCCCTCCACTTT; CDR3: CASSQDRDQRTAPLHF; V: TRBV4-1; D: NA; J: TRBJ1-6; size: few
DNA: TGCAGCGTTCGACAGGGGGTAGTGGTCGATGAGCAGTTCTTC; CDR3: CSVRQGVVVDEQFF; V: TRBV29-1; D: TRBD1; J: TRBJ2-1; size: many
DNA: TGCAGCGTTGAGGCCACTAGCGTCGCAGATACGCAGTATTTT; CDR3: CSVEATSVADTQYF; V: TRBV29-1; D: TRBD2; J: TRBJ2-3; size: NA